This TCR beta chain was observed in a study of CD8+CD57+ T cells in acquired aplastic anemia. Across the study: For CD4+ cells, healthy donors had an average of about 10 million reads. The study's findings and limits: Found in both controls and patients were around 29 CD8+ CDR3 sequences.

Germline CDR1 is SGHVS and CDR2 is FNYEAQ. This CDR3 region has 19 residues. This clonotype was picked up a small number of times. No antigen is known for it. Germline is not matched at one junction end, which may reflect a read error. Both TCR beta VDJ combination and CDR3 sequence profiling were carried out. Genomic DNA was the template for this profiling. TCRdb redid the calling of the reads with MiXCR, one entry per CDR3 protein. The sample holds under 250,000 distinct CDR3 sequences, almost 35% seen once. Specimen: sorted CD4+, CD8+, or CD8+CD57+ T cells (not recorded which) from PBMCs. The TCR originated in a human donor in good health, serving as a control. The chain is built from TRBV7-6 and TRBJ2-1; 7 positions agree with TRBD1. The CDR3 reads CASSLGPGQQKSSYSEQFF. The CDR3 bases are TGTGCCAGCAGTCTTGGTCCGGGACAGCAAAAAAGCTCCTACAGTGAGCAGTTCTTC.